A single T cell receptor (beta chain) is shown here with its context. This clonotype was seen more than once but under ten times. Its antigen is still unknown. One base away there is no much larger clone; base qualities are not given. These data belong to a study of response to subunit inactivated influenza vaccine (dated by TCRdb to between 2017 and 2018). About the full investigation: The study used deep quantitative T cell receptor repertoire profiling to track responses to a trivalent subunit inactivated influenza vaccine.

Findings and caveats that apply to the study as a whole: It was suggested by the authors that each seasonal influenza vaccination may recruit only a limited number of new T cells.

To prepare the library, RT-PCR was applied. The reads were generated on an Illumina HiSeq 2500. TCRdb trimmed the raw reads at Q25, called clones with MiXCR and kept productive beta chains. Rows are unified per CDR3 protein, each entry keeping the most common DNA and genes. The sample includes some 520,000 distinct CDR3 sequences, with 16% observed a single time. The ten largest clones capture 2.5% to 3.5% of the sample. Source: CD4+ T cells sorted from PBMCs, taken less than 30 months after vaccination. The receptor comes from a man in his fifties or sixties who received an inactivated influenza vaccine. Donor details come from another sample of the same person, matched by shared clones.

CDR3 protein: CSVARTVLNTEAFF. Read as DNA, the sequence is TGCAGCGTTGCAAGGACAGTACTCAACACTGAAGCTTTCTTT. The V and J genes are TRBV29-1 and TRBJ1-1; tentative D gene TRBD1, with 6 bases matching. The CDR3 spans 14 residues, from the cysteine through the phenylalanine. Only the CDR3 DNA stays, 42 bases, in frame from base 1. The germline V gene provides CDR1 SQVTM and CDR2 ANQGSEA. The junction carries 14 bases between V and J, which are trimmed by 4 bases and 2 bases respectively. Joined to the reference TRBV29-1 and TRBJ1-1 proteins, this CDR3 gives the full variable domain: SAVISQKPSRDICQRGTSLTIQCQVDSQVTMMFWYRQQPGQSLTLIATANQGSEATYESGFVIDKFPISRPNLTFSTLTVSNMSPEDSSIYLCSVARTVLNTEAFFGQGTRLTVV.